The next 24 T cell receptor beta chains were all read from a single sample in a study of STAT3 mutations in large granular lymphocyte leukemia. General study findings and limits: Every T-LGLL patient had at least one immunodominant TCRbeta clonotype.

Antigens for these TCRs are unknown. Sequenced by immunoSEQ multiplex PCR; TCRdb stores in-frame clones only, minus some. Of about 4,000 clones listed, 82% are singletons. Sequenced input: peripheral blood mononuclear cells. The source of these receptors is a boy under 18 with T-cell large granular lymphocyte leukemia. Some clones in this sample may be carry-over from other donors' samples.

This clone appeared once. V and J are TRBV13 and TRBJ2-7, with D tentatively TRBD2 (5 bases). There are 14 residues in the CDR3. The germline V gene has CDR1 PRHDT and CDR2 FYEKMQ (reference sequence). Trimming left V 4 bases short and J 0 bases short, with 10 bases between. CDR3 coding DNA: TGTGCCAGCAGCTCACGACTACTCTCCTACGAGCAGTACTTC. Translated, it gives CASSSRLLSYEQYF.

The V gene is TRBV4-2, the J gene TRBJ2-1; 9 bases agree with TRBD2. The CDR3 loop spans 16 amino acids. V gave up 0 bases and J gave up 6 bases; unmatched junction bases: 6. Germline V gene data show CDR1 as LGHNA and CDR2 as YNFKEQ. The CDR3 reads CASSQDEGGGANEQFF. DNA of the CDR3: TGTGCCAGCAGCCAAGATGAGGGCGGGGGGGCCAATGAGCAGTTCTTC.

The chain links TRBV5-1 to TRBJ2-5; TRBD2 agrees at 14 bases. J was trimmed by 2 bases and V by 3 bases; bases with no gene match: 3. Germline V lookup: CDR1 SGHRS, CDR2 YFSETQ. The CDR3 extends over 16 amino acids. The CDR3 region has the DNA TGCGCCAGCAGCTCGCGGACTAGCGGGAGGCAAGAGACCCAGTACTTC. This codes for CASSSRTSGRQETQYF.

The chain joins TRBV5-1 to TRBJ2-7; 10 bases fit TRBD1. Germline CDR1 is SGHRS and CDR2 is YFSETQ. J gave up 5 bases and V 2 bases, and 4 bases lay outside the gene matches. The CDR3 contains 14 residues. Written as DNA, the CDR3 is TGCGCCAGCAGCTTCGGACAGGGGGAAAACGAGCAGTACTTC. Protein sequence: CASSFGQGENEQYF.

The J gene is TRBJ2-7, the V gene TRBV7-9; D is undetermined. V gave up 4 bases and J gave up 5 bases, with 18 bases separating them. CDR1 and CDR2 (germline): SEHNR, FQNEAQ (reference sequence). This CDR3 has 15 residues. This CDR3 is CASSSLHGRWDEQYF. For the CDR3, the DNA is TGTGCCAGCAGCTCTCTTCATGGTCGCTGGGACGAGCAGTACTTC.

V usage is TRBV18 and J usage is TRBJ2-5, with 9 bases aligning to TRBD2. V trimming: 3 bases; J trimming: 2 bases; junction bases outside the gene matches: 7. Germline lookup yields CDR1 KGHSH and CDR2 LQKENI. The CDR3 has 16 amino acids. The CDR3 spells CASSPWASGIQETQYF. DNA of the CDR3: TGTGCCAGCTCACCGTGGGCTAGCGGGATTCAAGAGACCCAGTACTTC.

The gene calls are TRBV6-1 and TRBJ1-6, with no clear D. Trimming removed 6 bases at V and 1 base at J, with 10 bases between. The germline CDR1 and CDR2 sequences are MNHNS and SASEGT. The CDR3 is 15 residues long. Here the CDR3 DNA reads TGTGCCAGCAGCACTAGCCCTTCCTATAATTCACCCCTCCACTTT. It specifies CASSTSPSYNSPLHF.

CDR3 loop: CAWSVGNSNQPQHF. The CDR3 DNA reads TGTGCCTGGAGTGTGGGGAATAGCAATCAGCCCCAGCATTTT. The chain joins TRBV30 to TRBJ1-5; no clear D gene. Trimming pared 0 bases from V and 0 bases from J, leaving 6 bases between. The CDR3 spans 14 residues. Germline V lookup: CDR1 GTSNPN, CDR2 SVGIG (reference sequence). The entire variable domain, with the rest obtained from reference TRBV30 and TRBJ1-5, is as follows: SQTIHQWPATLVQPVGSPLSLECTVEGTSNPNLYWYRQAAGRGLQLLFYSVGIGQISSEVPQNLSASRPQDRQFILSSKKLLLSDSGFYLCAWSVGNSNQPQHFGDGTRLSIL.

V gene TRBV7-9 combines with J gene TRBJ1-2; the match to TRBD1 covers 8 bases. Germline V gene data show CDR1 as SEHNR and CDR2 as FQNEAQ (reference sequence). The CDR3 runs to 13 residues. The junction had 4 bases not matched to a gene; V was cut back by 2 bases and J by 8 bases. The CDR3 region is CASSLQGALGYTF. The CDR3, as DNA: TGTGCCAGCAGCTTACAGGGGGCTCTGGGCTACACCTTC. The whole variable domain, remainder taken from reference TRBV7-9 and TRBJ1-2, is DTGVSQNPRHKITKRGQNVTFRCDPISEHNRLYWYRQTLGQGPEFLTYFQNEAQLEKSRLLSDRFSAERPKGSFSTLEIQRTEQGDSAMYLCASSLQGALGYTFGSGTRLTVV.

The chain carries TRBV6-6 and TRBJ2-7; D possibly corresponds to TRBD1 (6 bases). Trimming removed 1 base from V and 1 base from J, with 11 bases in between. Germline V lookup: CDR1 MNHNY, CDR2 SVGAGI (reference sequence). The CDR3 spans 15 residues. CDR3 nucleotide sequence: TGTGCCAGCAGTTACTTCCGGGACACATCCTACGAGCAGTACTTC. Translated, it gives CASSYFRDTSYEQYF.

The rearrangement uses TRBV5-1 and TRBJ2-6; D might be TRBD1 or TRBD2, each matching 6 bases. CDR1 and CDR2 from the germline V gene are SGHRS and YFSETQ. The CDR3 runs to 16 residues. The V and J ends lost 0 bases and 2 bases respectively, with 9 bases between them. The CDR3 loop is CASSLVGGPGANVLTF. As DNA, the CDR3 is TGCGCCAGCAGCTTGGTCGGGGGCCCTGGGGCCAACGTCCTGACTTTC.

This sequence joins TRBV5-1 and TRBJ1-2; possible D gene TRBD1, 5 bases. Between the trimmed V and J ends, which lost 4 bases and 5 bases, there was a span of 21 bases. Germline CDR1 is SGHRS and CDR2 is YFSETQ. CDR3 length equals 16 residues. CDR3 amino acids: CASSGGAALGVYGYTF. The CDR3 region has the DNA TGCGCCAGCAGCGGCGGGGCAGCGCTTGGGGTTTATGGCTACACCTTC.

This clone turned up a few times. The rearrangement joins TRBV27 to TRBJ1-2, with a weak D call TRBD1 (6 bases). Germline-derived CDR1 and CDR2 are MNHEY and SMNVEV (reference sequence). This CDR3 contains 15 residues. Trimming stripped 5 bases from V and 4 bases from J, with 17 bases between. The CDR3 reads CASSPENRQVYGYTF. CDR3 sequence (DNA): TGTGCCAGCAGTCCTGAAAATCGACAGGTCTATGGCTACACCTTC.

This clone has a single count. The chain employs TRBV29-1 and TRBJ2-6; the match to TRBD1 covers 7 bases. This CDR3 is built from 16 residues. Germline CDR1 reads SQVTM; CDR2 reads ANQGSEA. The V segment lost 0 bases and the J segment 3 bases; nucleotides outside the gene matches: 5. The CDR3 coding sequence is TGCAGCGTTGAAGATCGAGGGGGCCGTGGGGCCAACGTCCTGACTTTC. Translation gives CSVEDRGGRGANVLTF.

The chain has TRBV5-4 and TRBJ2-1, with 8 bases identical to TRBD2. The germline gives CDR1 SGHNT, CDR2 YYREEE (reference sequence). The V and J ends lost 4 bases and 8 bases, in that order; junction bases with no gene match: 14. This CDR3 spans 16 amino acids. CDR3 DNA sequence: TGTGCCAGCAGCCCCCCACCGCGCGGGGGGTTGGATGAGCAGTTCTTC. As protein: CASSPPPRGGLDEQFF.

The V call is TRBV6-6, the J call TRBJ1-2; 7 nucleotides line up with TRBD1. This CDR3 has 14 amino acids. J was trimmed by 4 bases and V by 4 bases; bases with no gene match: 6. Germline loops: CDR1 MNHNY, CDR2 SVGAGI (reference sequence). The CDR3 DNA sequence: TGTGCCAGCAGTTGGGACAGCGAATTCTATGGCTACACCTTC. Encoded protein: CASSWDSEFYGYTF.

This rearrangement joins TRBV5-1 to TRBJ2-1, with 7 bases fitting TRBD1. Germline V gives CDR1 SGHRS, CDR2 YFSETQ. Trimming took 3 bases from V and 8 from J; bases not matched to a gene: 11. The length of the CDR3 is 15 residues. In DNA, the CDR3 is TGCGCCAGCAGCTCCGGACAGGTAGAGTCCGATGAGCAGTTCTTC. Residues: CASSSGQVESDEQFF.

The chain has TRBV6-6 and TRBJ1-4; D not resolved. V lost 6 bases and J 5 bases, leaving 7 bases between the germline ends. Germline CDR1 MNHNY, CDR2 SVGAGI (reference sequence). The CDR3 has 12 residues. The DNA for the CDR3 is TGTGCCAGCAGGGGGAAAAATGAAAAACTGTTTTTT. This encodes CASRGKNEKLFF.

This clone came up once. This rearrangement joins TRBV7-2 to TRBJ2-7; D gene ambiguous. V lost 4 bases and J 3 bases, leaving 13 bases between the germline ends. The CDR3 contains 14 residues. From germline, CDR1 is SGHTA and CDR2 FQGNSA. CDR3 in DNA: TGTGCCAGCAGCTCTGGCCGGCAAAGCTACGAGCAGTACTTC. Translation: CASSSGRQSYEQYF.

The chain recombines TRBV30 with TRBJ1-6; D perhaps matches TRBD1 (5 bases). The length of the CDR3 is 15 residues. V lost 0 bases and J lost 6, with 12 bases in between. The germline gives CDR1 GTSNPN, CDR2 SVGIG (reference sequence). CDR3 amino acids: CAWSVSGGGNSPLHF. DNA of the CDR3: TGTGCCTGGAGTGTAAGTGGGGGAGGTAATTCACCCCTCCACTTT.

J is TRBJ2-7 and V is TRBV23-1; D unresolved. TRBV23-1 is reported as an ORF; its role is uncertain. There are 14 residues in the CDR3. Trimming took 0 bases from V and 3 from J, leaving 9 bases between them. The DNA for the CDR3 is TGCGCCAGCAGTCAATCGGGGTCGGTCTACGAGCAGTACTTC. It specifies CASSQSGSVYEQYF.

The J gene is TRBJ1-5, the V gene TRBV6-6; perhaps TRBD1 as D (5 bases). Trimming took 6 bases from V and 4 from J, leaving 13 bases between them. Germline CDR1 is MNHNY and CDR2 is SVGAGI (reference sequence). The CDR3 is 14 residues long. The CDR3 protein is CASSPSRGNQPQHF. The CDR3 nucleotides read TGTGCCAGCAGCCCTTCTCGGGGGAATCAGCCCCAGCATTTT.

The rearrangement links TRBV7-9 to TRBJ2-7; 7 positions agree with TRBD1. J gave up 5 bases and V 4 bases, and 5 bases lay outside the gene matches. The CDR3 runs to 13 residues. Germline assignment: CDR1 SEHNR and CDR2 FQNEAQ (reference sequence). The chain's CDR3 is CASSYGTVHEQYF. In nucleotides, the CDR3 is TGTGCCAGCAGCTACGGGACAGTCCACGAGCAGTACTTC.

The chain recombines TRBV25-1 with TRBJ1-5, with 11 bases fitting TRBD1. Per the germline V gene, CDR1 is MGHDK and CDR2 is SYGVNS. The ends lost 4 bases at V and 6 bases at J; junction bases unmatched: 2. This CDR3 comprises 14 residues. CDR3 DNA: TGTGCCAGCAGTGGGACAGGGGGCATTCAGCCCCAGCATTTT. It translates to CASSGTGGIQPQHF.